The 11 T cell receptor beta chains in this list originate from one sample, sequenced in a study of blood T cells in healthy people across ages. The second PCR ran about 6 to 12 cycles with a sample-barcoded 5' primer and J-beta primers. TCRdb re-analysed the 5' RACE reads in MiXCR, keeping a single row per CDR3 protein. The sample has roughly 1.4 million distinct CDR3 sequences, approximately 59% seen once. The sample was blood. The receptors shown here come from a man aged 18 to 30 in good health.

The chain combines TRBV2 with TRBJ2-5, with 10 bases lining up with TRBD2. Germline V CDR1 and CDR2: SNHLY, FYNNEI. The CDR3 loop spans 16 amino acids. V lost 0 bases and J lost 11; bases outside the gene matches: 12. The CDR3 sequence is CASSEARAGGLYEQYF. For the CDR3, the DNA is TGTGCCAGCAGTGAAGCACGAGCGGGAGGGCTCTATGAGCAGTACTTC.

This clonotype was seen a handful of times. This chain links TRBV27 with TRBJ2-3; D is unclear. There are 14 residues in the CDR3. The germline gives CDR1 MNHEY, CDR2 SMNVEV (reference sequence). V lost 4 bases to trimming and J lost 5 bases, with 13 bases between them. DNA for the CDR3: TGTGCCAGCAGTTCACCCTTGCCCGGAGATACGCAGTATTTT. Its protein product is CASSSPLPGDTQYF.

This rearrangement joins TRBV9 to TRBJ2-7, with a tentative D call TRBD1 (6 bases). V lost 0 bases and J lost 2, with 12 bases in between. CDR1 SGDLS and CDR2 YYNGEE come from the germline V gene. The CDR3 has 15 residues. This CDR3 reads CASSVDLGAAYEQYF. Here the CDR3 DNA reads TGTGCCAGCAGCGTAGATTTGGGGGCGGCCTACGAGCAGTACTTC.

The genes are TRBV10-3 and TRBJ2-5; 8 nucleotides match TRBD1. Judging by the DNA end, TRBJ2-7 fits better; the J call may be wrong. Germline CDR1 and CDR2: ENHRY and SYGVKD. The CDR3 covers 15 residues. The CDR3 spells CAISEGQGANCEQYF. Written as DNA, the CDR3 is TGTGCCATCAGTGAGGGGCAGGGGGCCAACTGCGAGCAGTACTTC.

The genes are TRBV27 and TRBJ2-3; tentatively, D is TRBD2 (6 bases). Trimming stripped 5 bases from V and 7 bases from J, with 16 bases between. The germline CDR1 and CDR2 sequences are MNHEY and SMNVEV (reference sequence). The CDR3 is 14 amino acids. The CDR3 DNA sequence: TGTGCCAGCAGTCCGAGCGGGCTCTTGAATACGCAGTATTTT. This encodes CASSPSGLLNTQYF.

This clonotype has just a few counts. The DNA of the CDR3 is TGCAGTGCTAGAACACTAGCGGGAGGTTATTACAATGAGCAGTTCTTC. Amino acid sequence: CSARTLAGGYYNEQFF. The chain joins TRBV20-1 to TRBJ2-1; 12 bases fit TRBD2. The ends lost 2 bases at V and 4 bases at J; junction bases unmatched: 6. Germline lookup yields CDR1 DFQATT and CDR2 SNEGSKA (reference sequence). This CDR3 comprises 16 residues.

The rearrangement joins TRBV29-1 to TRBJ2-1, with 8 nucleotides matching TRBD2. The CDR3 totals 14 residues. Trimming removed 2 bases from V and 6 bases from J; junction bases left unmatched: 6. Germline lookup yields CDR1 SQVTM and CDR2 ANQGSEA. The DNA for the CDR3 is TGCAGCGTTGAATCCGGGGGGGCAAGCAATGAGCAGTTCTTC. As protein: CSVESGGASNEQFF.

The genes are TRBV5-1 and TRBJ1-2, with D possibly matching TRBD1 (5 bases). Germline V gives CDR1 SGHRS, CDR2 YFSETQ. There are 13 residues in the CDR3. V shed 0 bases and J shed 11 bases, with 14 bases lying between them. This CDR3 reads CASSLDRLLGYTF. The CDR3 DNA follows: TGCGCCAGCAGCTTGGACAGGCTGCTTGGTTACACCTTC.

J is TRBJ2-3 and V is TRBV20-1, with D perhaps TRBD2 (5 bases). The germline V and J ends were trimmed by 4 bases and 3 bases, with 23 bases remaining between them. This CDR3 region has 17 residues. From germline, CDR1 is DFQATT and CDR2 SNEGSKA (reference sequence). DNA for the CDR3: TGCAGTGCTAAACCCCTCCGCGGGTTCATTGATACAGATACGCAGTATTTT. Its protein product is CSAKPLRGFIDTDTQYF.

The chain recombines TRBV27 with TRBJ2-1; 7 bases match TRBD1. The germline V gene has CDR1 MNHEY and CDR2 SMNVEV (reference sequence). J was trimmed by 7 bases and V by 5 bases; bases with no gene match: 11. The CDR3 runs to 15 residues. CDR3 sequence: CASSPSDREINEQFF. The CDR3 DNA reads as TGTGCCAGCAGTCCCTCCGACAGGGAGATAAATGAGCAGTTCTTC.

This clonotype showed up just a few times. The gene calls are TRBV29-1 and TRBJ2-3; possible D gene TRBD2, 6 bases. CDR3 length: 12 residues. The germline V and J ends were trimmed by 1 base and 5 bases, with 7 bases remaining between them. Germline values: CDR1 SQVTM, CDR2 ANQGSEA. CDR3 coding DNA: TGCAGCGTTGAAGGACTAGGAGATACGCAGTATTTT. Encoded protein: CSVEGLGDTQYF.